The 17 T cell receptor beta chains presented below share a single source sample, sequenced in a study of blood T cell repertoires in COVID-19. The method was immunoSEQ multiplex PCR; TCRdb's version includes in-frame clones alone and lacks a portion of them. The sample contains under 300,000 clones, approximately 84% of which appear only once. The source material was PBMCs or T cells enriched from blood (not recorded which). Every receptor here comes from a middle-aged man who had recovered from COVID-19.

The V and J genes are TRBV18 and TRBJ1-2; D is possibly TRBD1 (6 bases). Germline V gene lookup returns CDR1 KGHSH and CDR2 LQKENI. CDR3 length: 15 residues. The V gene lost 2 bases and the J gene lost 3 bases, with 13 bases spanning the gap. CDR3 protein: CASSPTLGQHYGYTF. Written as DNA, the CDR3 is TGTGCCAGCTCACCAACCCTAGGACAGCACTATGGCTACACCTTC.

This chain links TRBV4-1 with TRBJ2-3, with D possibly TRBD2 on 5 matching bases. CDR1 is MGHRA, CDR2 YSYEKL, per germline. V lost 4 bases, J lost 0 bases, and 14 bases lay in between. The CDR3 sequence is 16 residues long. Written as DNA, the CDR3 is TGCGCCAGCAGCCCCGCACGGGGATTAAGCACAGATACGCAGTATTTT. Its translation is CASSPARGLSTDTQYF.

The V call is TRBV6-5, the J call TRBJ1-2, with D tentatively TRBD1 (5 bases). From germline, CDR1 is MNHEY and CDR2 SVGAGI. This CDR3 contains 13 residues. The V gene lost 7 bases and the J gene lost 3 bases, with 12 bases spanning the gap. The CDR3: CASTERGYYGYTF. DNA for the CDR3: TGTGCCAGCACCGAAAGGGGTTACTATGGCTACACCTTC.

This sequence joins TRBV5-1 and TRBJ1-1; 8 nucleotides agree with TRBD1. Trimming cost V 3 bases and J 4 bases; bases outside gene matches: 8. In germline, CDR1 is SGHRS, CDR2 YFSETQ. CDR3 length: 15 amino acids. The CDR3 DNA reads TGCGCCAGCAGCTCGTTACAGGGGGGAGGCACTGAAGCTTTCTTT. Translating gives CASSSLQGGGTEAFF.

This clone has just one count. The chain employs TRBV27 and TRBJ2-1, with TRBD2 matching over 12 bases. CDR1 is MNHEY and CDR2 is SMNVEV in the germline V gene (reference sequence). Losses at the gene ends were 3 bases for V and 2 bases for J; bases not matched to a gene: 2. This CDR3 spans 16 amino acids. In nucleotides, the CDR3 is TGTGCCAGCAGTTTCCGGACTAGCGGGACCTACAATGAGCAGTTCTTC. It encodes CASSFRTSGTYNEQFF.

The chain is built from TRBV6-5 and TRBJ1-6, with TRBD1 matching 7 bases. Germline values: CDR1 MNHEY, CDR2 SVGAGI. The CDR3 runs 15 residues. J gave up 5 bases and V 4 bases, and 5 bases lay outside the gene matches. Written as DNA, the CDR3 is TGTGCCAGCAGTTGGGACAGCAAAAATAATTCACCCCTCCACTTT. Translated: CASSWDSKNNSPLHF.

V gene TRBV7-2 combines with J gene TRBJ2-7; D might be TRBD2 (6 bases). In germline, CDR1 is SGHTA, CDR2 FQGNSA. Trimming pared 1 base from V and 3 bases from J, leaving 10 bases between. The CDR3 runs to 14 residues. The CDR3 is CASSLEWRDYEQYF. CDR3 sequence (DNA): TGTGCCAGCAGCTTAGAATGGCGGGACTACGAGCAGTACTTC.

This rearrangement joins TRBV7-6 to TRBJ2-7; TRBD1 matches at 8 bases. Germline V gene sequence: CDR1 SGHVS, CDR2 FNYEAQ. There are 13 residues in the CDR3. The trim removed 3 bases at V and 3 bases at J, leaving 1 base unmatched. CDR3 nucleotides: TGTGCCAGCAGCTTGGACAGGGTCTACGAGCAGTACTTC. Residues: CASSLDRVYEQYF.

The gene calls are TRBV10-3 and TRBJ2-7; 9 nucleotides match TRBD1. V lost 5 bases, J lost 5 bases, and 7 bases stayed unmatched. This CDR3 spans 14 amino acids. Looked up from germline, CDR1 is ENHRY and CDR2 is SYGVKD. In DNA, the CDR3 is TGTGCCATCAGTCCCCGGGACAGGGAGGACGAGCAGTACTTC. This sequence encodes CAISPRDREDEQYF.

V and J are TRBV19 and TRBJ2-1; 8 bases line up with TRBD2. V lost 6 bases and J lost 1; bases outside the gene matches: 2. The germline CDR1 and CDR2 sequences are LNHDA and SQIVND (reference sequence). CDR3 length equals 14 residues. CDR3 sequence reads: CASRGLGSYNEQFF. The CDR3 DNA reads TGTGCCAGTAGGGGACTAGGGTCCTACAATGAGCAGTTCTTC. The entire variable domain, with the rest obtained from reference TRBV19 and TRBJ2-1, is as follows: DGGITQSPKYLFRKEGQNVTLSCEQNLNHDAMYWYRQDPGQGLRLIYYSQIVNDFQKGDIAEGYSVSREKKESFPLTVTSAQKNPTAFYLCASRGLGSYNEQFFGPGTRLTVL.

The CDR3 nucleotides are TGTGCCAGCAGCATCATGTCGACAGGGGCGGGAGATACGCAGTATTTT. Amino acids: CASSIMSTGAGDTQYF. The chain combines TRBV7-8 with TRBJ2-3; 8 bases align to TRBD1. This CDR3 comprises 16 residues. After removal of 5 bases from V and 5 bases from J, the junction contained 12 bases not matched to a gene. The V gene's germline CDR1 is SGHVS and CDR2 FQNEAQ.

The chain joins TRBV18 to TRBJ2-3; 11 nucleotides line up with TRBD2. Germline assignment: CDR1 KGHSH and CDR2 LQKENI. Unmatched junction bases numbered 5, after V lost 3 bases and J lost 3 bases. CDR3 length: 16 amino acids. CDR3 in DNA: TGTGCCAGCTCACCCGGGACTAGCGGTCTTACAGATACGCAGTATTTT. Its protein is CASSPGTSGLTDTQYF.

The chain couples TRBV5-6 to TRBJ2-7; 10 bases map to TRBD1. Per the germline V gene, CDR1 is SGHDT and CDR2 is YYEEEE. The CDR3 has 15 amino acids. With 4 bases clipped from V and 2 bases from J, the junction kept 6 bases outside the gene matches. CDR3: CASSPDGTGAYEQYF. CDR3 nucleotides: TGTGCCAGCAGCCCTGACGGGACAGGGGCCTACGAGCAGTACTTC.

The chain uses TRBV11-2 and TRBJ2-5; a weak D match, TRBD2 (7 bases). Germline CDR1 SGHAT, CDR2 FQNNGV. V lost 3 bases, J lost 9 bases, and 20 bases lay in between. The CDR3 is 15 amino acids. CDR3 sequence reads: CASSFIAGGPGAQYF. The CDR3 region has the DNA TGTGCCAGCAGCTTCATAGCCGGGGGGCCAGGGGCCCAGTACTTC.

The CDR3 here is CASSPARGGAVNYGYTF. CDR3 in DNA: TGTGCCAGCTCACCGGCCAGGGGTGGGGCTGTTAACTATGGCTACACCTTC. J is TRBJ1-2 and V is TRBV18, with D possibly matching TRBD1 (6 bases). Looked up from germline, CDR1 is KGHSH and CDR2 is LQKENI. V shed 3 bases and J shed 1 base, with 18 bases lying between them. This CDR3 comprises 17 residues.

The chain links TRBV6-2 or TRBV6-3 to TRBJ1-3; D is unresolved. CDR3 length: 18 amino acids. Germline V gives CDR1 MNHEY, CDR2 SVGEGT. Trimming shortened V by 1 base and J by 5 bases, and 21 bases separated the two germline ends. CDR3 sequence reads: CASSYFPAGSTARNTIYF. As DNA, the CDR3 is TGTGCCAGCAGTTACTTCCCCGCGGGCAGCACCGCCCGAAACACCATATATTTT.

The chain is built from TRBV6-4 and TRBJ1-5; 8 bases match TRBD1. The CDR3 loop spans 15 amino acids. CDR1 and CDR2 from the germline V gene are MRHNA and SNTAGT. J gave up 2 bases and V 5 bases, and 5 bases lay outside the gene matches. CDR3 sequence: CASSKDRGGNQPQHF. In DNA form, the CDR3 reads TGTGCCAGCAGTAAAGACAGGGGAGGCAATCAGCCCCAGCATTTT.